This TCR beta chain appears in the sequencing data of a study of CD8+CD57+ T cells in acquired aplastic anemia (dated by TCRdb to between 2018 and 2020). Some background on the complete study: A mean of approximately 2.9 ug of DNA, ranging from about 0.2 to 27.4 ug, was extracted from sorted CD4+ and CD8+ cells. CD8+CD57+ expansion was defined as frequency above the mean frequency observed in healthy subjects.

Genomic DNA served as template for TCR beta VDJ combination and CDR3 sequence profiling. An Illumina HiSeq 2000 was the platform used for TCR repertoire sequencing. Per the original workflow: TRBV/TRBJ rearrangement plots, CDR3 size and DJ length profiles, and Simpson's diversity index were used to evaluate the repertoires. Whichever DNA sequence was most abundant in the deep sequencing data was defined as the immunodominant clone. CDR3 amino acid sequences were screened for sharing across subjects and were compared with published repertoires and the VDJdb database. Clones were called with MiXCR by TCRdb after fastp trimmed the public reads at Q25, and only in-frame beta chains were retained. Each entry is one CDR3 protein sequence, shown with its most common DNA and genes. TCRdb's processing, not the study's, gives the V and J calls here. Recorded for this sample are approximately 98,000 distinct CDR3 sequences; less than 75% of them occurred a single time. The top ten constitute more than 55% of the sample.

Remarks on this clonotype: This clone's antigen is unknown. No clone much larger than this one lies a single base away; base qualities are absent.

Here is what the overall study found, with its caveats: Although 25 to 30 CD8+ CDR3 sequences were shared by patients and controls, these sequences appeared highly expressed in patients and within the immunodominant clones of patients. No significant difference in CD8+ Simpson's diversity was found between patients and healthy controls (P=0.060).

The patients picked for sequencing were ones in whom flow cytometry had shown an expansion of CD8+CD57+ cells. Every patient had a diagnosis of severe acquired aplastic anemia based on International Study of Aplastic Anemia and Agranulocytosis and Camitta criteria. No therapy had been received by the patients at the time of blood sampling. In this study, sorted CD4+ and CD8+ T cells from the blood of healthy subjects and of severe aplastic anemia patients had their TCR repertoires deep-sequenced. Patients were enrolled under clinicaltrials.gov protocols 00001620, 01623167, 00001397, 00071045, 00081523 and 00961064 in the USA. Ficoll-Paque density gradient centrifugation was used to isolate peripheral blood mononuclear cells. Before DNA was extracted, CD4+ and CD8+ T cells were sorted using either FACS or magnetic beads. Trimming takes 9 bases from V and 4 bases from J, and the germline ends sit 19 bases apart. From a lookup of the germline V gene (reference sequence), CDR1 and CDR2 are LNHDA and SQIVND. There are 14 amino acids in the CDR3, from cysteine to phenylalanine inclusive. CDR3 DNA only is kept here, 42 bases in frame from base 1.

The sample consisted of sorted CD4+, CD8+, or CD8+CD57+ T cells (not recorded which) from PBMCs. The source is a human donor with aplastic anemia. Here the chain combines TRBV19 and TRBJ2-7, with TRBD1 perhaps the D gene, on 6 matching bases. The CDR3: CASSMMGAAYEQYF. The DNA reads as follows: TGTGCCAGCAGCATGATGGGGGCCGCATACGAGCAGTACTTC.